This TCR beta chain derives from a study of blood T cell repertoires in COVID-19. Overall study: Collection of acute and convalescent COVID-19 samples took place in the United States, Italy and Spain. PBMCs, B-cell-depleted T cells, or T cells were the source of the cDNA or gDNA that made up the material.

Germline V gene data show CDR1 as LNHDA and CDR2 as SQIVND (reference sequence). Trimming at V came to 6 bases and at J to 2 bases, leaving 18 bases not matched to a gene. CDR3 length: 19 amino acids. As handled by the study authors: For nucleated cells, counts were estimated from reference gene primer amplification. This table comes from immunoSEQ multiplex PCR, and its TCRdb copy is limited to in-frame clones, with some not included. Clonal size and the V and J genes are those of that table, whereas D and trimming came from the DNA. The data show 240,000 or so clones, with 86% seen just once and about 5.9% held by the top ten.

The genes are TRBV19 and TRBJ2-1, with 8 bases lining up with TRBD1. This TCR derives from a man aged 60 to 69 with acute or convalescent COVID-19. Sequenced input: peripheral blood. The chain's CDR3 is CASSLPGGLAANTYNEQFF. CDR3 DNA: TGTGCCAGTAGCCTTCCAGGGGGCTTGGCGGCCAATACCTACAATGAGCAGTTCTTC.